The following is a TCR beta chain sequence with its context. Its antigen is as yet unknown. Sequencing was performed with immunoSEQ multiplex PCR; in TCRdb, only in-frame clones are kept and a portion is missing. The data show just over 350,000 clones, around 83% seen once. Documented treatment: around 19 received Ad26.COV2.S at low or high dose, single or two shots; about 5 received placebo; per-sample allocation not given. Following the first vaccine or placebo injection, samples were taken on day 63. It was Wuhan-strain SARS-CoV-2 spike that the Ad26 vaccine vector expressed. The entry originates in a study of Ad26.COV2.S vaccination and SARS-CoV-2 variants. On the study more broadly: Doses of Ad26.COV2.S were injected into muscle once or twice, 56 days apart.

Study observations and caveats: After vaccination, substantial breadth of spike-specific CD8+ and CD4+ responses was reported. An underestimation of total T cell responses may have resulted from the TCR breadth and depth analyses.

This CDR3 comprises 13 residues. Germline CDR1 is KGHSH and CDR2 is LQKENI. The ends were cut back, 10 bases at V and 5 bases at J, with 17 bases in the middle. This TCR came from a person aged 18-65 years who received the Ad26.COV2.S COVID-19 vaccine or a placebo. This sample comprised peripheral blood, obtained in a trial of Ad26.COV2.S vaccine versus placebo. The V call is TRBV18, the J call TRBJ1-1; D remains unclear. CDR3 residues: CATRGGPETEAFF. The CDR3 bases are TGTGCCACTAGAGGCGGGCCCGAGACTGAAGCTTTCTTT.